This T cell receptor (beta chain) was profiled in a study of T cells in localized non-small cell lung cancer. After removal of 2 bases from V and 1 base from J, the junction contained 4 bases not matched to a gene. The germline gives CDR1 MDHEN, CDR2 SYDVKM. The CDR3 is made up of 16 amino acids. The protocol was immunoSEQ multiplex PCR, while the TCRdb copy is restricted to in-frame clones and leaves out a portion. Altogether approximately 31,000 clones are present, nearly 80% being singletons, with the ten largest covering less than 45%. The sequence derives from a male donor aged 60 or older with stage II squamous cell lung carcinoma. The material sequenced was peripheral blood, taken before any cancer treatment. V gene TRBV28 combines with J gene TRBJ2-4, with 8 bases matching TRBD2. DNA for the CDR3: TGTGCCAGCAGTTTAGTGGGCGGGGGGGCCAAAAACATTCAGTACTTC. Translation: CASSLVGGGAKNIQYF.